This T cell receptor beta chain is from a study of cytomegalovirus exposure and HLA in healthy donors. General study points: Cytomegalovirus association was listed for about 160 TCR beta chains. The CMV antigen specificity of a few CMV-associated chains was confirmed through in vitro analysis. Most TCR sequences were seen very rarely across donors, but some public TCRs occurred in many.

Separation from the roughly 690-subject first cohort characterized the roughly 120-subject validation cohort, to which the donors belonged. Remarks on this clone: The antigen is unknown.

Repertoires were generated with immunoSEQ multiplex PCR, while TCRdb's copy carries only in-frame clones and drops some. The sample yields about 120,000 clones, 70% to 90% seen once. The CDR3 spans 18 residues. The germline V gene has CDR1 KGHSH and CDR2 LQKENI. With 0 bases clipped from V and 4 bases from J, the junction kept 10 bases outside the gene matches. The clonotype comes from a woman under 40 in good health and CMV-seropositive. Sequencing was carried out using PBMCs. The chain combines TRBV18 with TRBJ1-1, with 11 bases that match TRBD1. The CDR3 DNA reads TGTGCCAGCTCACCACCGACGGACAGGGGGCGCGTCGGCACTGAAGCTTTCTTT. Translated: CASSPPTDRGRVGTEAFF.